This T cell receptor (beta chain) was observed in a study of cytomegalovirus exposure and HLA in healthy donors. Looked up from germline, CDR1 is MNHEY and CDR2 is SMNVEV (reference sequence). V was trimmed by 6 bases and J by 3 bases, leaving 9 bases between them. The CDR3 is made up of 14 amino acids. Primers: 60 Vbeta forward and 13 Jbeta reverse. Profiled with immunoSEQ multiplex PCR; TCRdb holds only in-frame clones, not every one. The sample includes around 130,000 clones, over 70% of them seen just once. The TCR originated in a woman aged 40 to 49 in good health and CMV-seronegative. The specimen sequenced was PBMCs. The V call is TRBV27, the J call TRBJ2-6; D is unresolved. The CDR3 coding sequence is TGTGCCAGCAGCCCCCCCTTTGGGGCCAACGTCCTGACTTTC. It translates to CASSPPFGANVLTF.